Following are 30 T cell receptor beta chains from one sample sequenced in a study of radiotherapy plus CTLA-4 blockade in lung cancer. The repertoire was sequenced with immunoSEQ multiplex PCR; TCRdb's copy has only in-frame clones and lacks some. This sample has around 59,000 clones, with roughly 76% found just once. Source: peripheral blood, taken from a patient treated with radiotherapy plus ipilimumab. The receptors here all came from a human donor with non-small cell lung cancer whose response to radiotherapy plus ipilimumab could not be evaluated.

The V gene is TRBV29-1, the J gene TRBJ2-7, with D perhaps TRBD1 (5 bases). The germline V gene has CDR1 SQVTM and CDR2 ANQGSEA. This CDR3 is 15 amino acids long. Between the trimmed V and J ends, which lost 4 bases and 7 bases, there was a span of 23 bases. The CDR3 DNA is TGCAGCGTTGGCACAGGCCTACTCCGGCTAGGGGAGCAGTACTTC. This translates into CSVGTGLLRLGEQYF.

The chain couples TRBV6-6 to TRBJ1-1, with D perhaps TRBD1 (5 bases). The CDR3 totals 15 residues. V was clipped by 3 bases and J by 0 bases, with 11 bases between them. Germline V gives CDR1 MNHNY, CDR2 SVGAGI (reference sequence). The CDR3 DNA is TGTGCCAGCAGTTATTCAGGGTCTATGAACACTGAAGCTTTCTTT. Its translation: CASSYSGSMNTEAFF.

This clone was picked up one time. The rearrangement uses TRBV6-6 and TRBJ1-5; weak D call: TRBD1 (6 bases). V lost 2 bases to trimming and J lost 7 bases, with 9 bases between them. The CDR3 totals 13 residues. CDR1 is MNHNY and CDR2 is SVGAGI in the germline V gene (reference sequence). Here the CDR3 reads CASSYGGRQPQHF. DNA for the CDR3: TGTGCCAGCAGTTACGGGGGCAGGCAGCCCCAGCATTTT.

The rearrangement joins TRBV7-2 to TRBJ1-4; 7 bases fit TRBD1. This CDR3 has 16 amino acids. Looked up from germline, CDR1 is SGHTA and CDR2 is FQGNSA. J was trimmed by 0 bases and V by 1 base; bases with no gene match: 2. CDR3 coding DNA: TGTGCCAGCAGCTTAGTTAGGGGGCCAACTAATGAAAAACTGTTTTTT. Amino acids: CASSLVRGPTNEKLFF. Full variable domain (rest looked up from reference TRBV7-2 and TRBJ1-4): GAGVSQSPSNKVTEKGKDVELRCDPISGHTALYWYRQSLGQGLEFLIYFQGNSAPDKSGLPSDRFSAERTGGSVSTLTIQRTQQEDSAVYLCASSLVRGPTNEKLFFGSGTQLSVL.

V gene TRBV5-1 combines with J gene TRBJ2-1; possible D gene TRBD1, 6 bases. Germline V lookup: CDR1 SGHRS, CDR2 YFSETQ. V was clipped by 0 bases and J by 6 bases, with 13 bases between them. The CDR3 spans 15 residues. The chain's CDR3 is CASSLVPQGFNEQFF. The DNA for the CDR3 is TGCGCCAGCAGCTTGGTCCCACAGGGTTTCAATGAGCAGTTCTTC.

The chain couples TRBV7-6 to TRBJ2-7; TRBD2 matches at 13 bases. V lost 6 bases to trimming and J lost 7 bases; unmatched junction nucleotides: 6. Per the germline V gene, CDR1 is SGHVS and CDR2 is FNYEAQ. The CDR3 is 14 amino acids. As DNA, the CDR3 is TGTGCCAGCAGTGGACTAGCGGGAGTGGTAGAGCAGTACTTC. Its protein is CASSGLAGVVEQYF.

V usage is TRBV7-2 and J usage is TRBJ2-5, with TRBD1 matching 7 bases. The CDR3 has 14 amino acids. The germline V gene encodes CDR1 SGHTA and CDR2 FQGNSA. V was pared by 5 bases and J by 2 bases, with 5 bases of the junction left unmatched. The CDR3 DNA sequence: TGTGCCAGCAGCATCGGGACAGTACAAGAGACCCAGTACTTC. This encodes CASSIGTVQETQYF.

The chain has TRBV5-1 and TRBJ1-4; 7 positions agree with TRBD1. The germline gives CDR1 SGHRS, CDR2 YFSETQ. J lost 6 bases, V lost 0 bases, and 2 bases had no gene match. The CDR3 sequence is 14 residues long. The CDR3 DNA follows: TGCGCCAGCAGCTTGGTTCAGGGGGATGAAAAACTGTTTTTT. Amino acid sequence: CASSLVQGDEKLFF.

V and J are TRBV6-6 and TRBJ2-5; D unclear. Germline V gene sequence: CDR1 MNHNY, CDR2 SVGAGI (reference sequence). The CDR3 length is 13 residues. V was shortened by 6 bases and J by 7 bases, with 15 bases between the two germline ends. The CDR3 region has the DNA TGTGCCAGCAGAAGCGACCAGTTCGGGACCCAGTACTTC. Protein product: CASRSDQFGTQYF.

V usage is TRBV6-5 and J usage is TRBJ1-2, with TRBD1 matching 10 bases. The CDR3 runs to 13 residues. Germline values: CDR1 MNHEY, CDR2 SVGAGI. V was pared by 8 bases and J by 6 bases, with 6 bases of the junction left unmatched. CDR3 residues: CASWSGTGDGYTF. The CDR3 DNA reads as TGTGCCAGCTGGTCCGGGACAGGGGATGGCTACACCTTC.

This rearrangement joins TRBV9 to TRBJ2-1, with 10 bases aligning to TRBD1. This CDR3 is built from 15 residues. The J segment lost 1 base and the V segment lost 3 bases, leaving 1 base of the junction unmatched. Germline CDR1 is SGDLS and CDR2 is YYNGEE. The DNA of the CDR3 is TGTGCCAGCAGCGAGGGACAGGGGTCCTACAATGAGCAGTTCTTC. Translated, it gives CASSEGQGSYNEQFF.

The count of this clone is one. The chain has TRBV6-4 and TRBJ2-2, with D perhaps TRBD1 (6 bases). This CDR3 region has 11 residues. V was pared by 10 bases and J by 13 bases, with 16 bases between. Per germline, CDR1 MRHNA and CDR2 SNTAGT. The CDR3 bases are TGTGCCACCCCGGGACAATTTTCGCTGTTTTTT. Its translation: CATPGQFSLFF.

The V call is TRBV7-9, the J call TRBJ1-2; 10 bases line up with TRBD1. This CDR3 region has 17 residues. V lost 5 bases and J lost 4; bases outside the gene matches: 13. The germline gives CDR1 SEHNR, CDR2 FQNEAQ (reference sequence). As DNA, the CDR3 is TGTGCCAGCAGCCTCTATCAGTGGGGACAGGGGTCCTATGGCTACACCTTC. Translation: CASSLYQWGQGSYGYTF.

This sequence joins TRBV10-3 and TRBJ2-3, with D unclear. This CDR3 is built from 12 residues. Germline V gives CDR1 ENHRY, CDR2 SYGVKD. V was cut by 3 bases and J by 2 bases, with 3 bases left in between. CDR3 DNA sequence: TGTGCCATCAGTGAACACACAGATACGCAGTATTTT. Encoded protein: CAISEHTDTQYF.

The gene calls are TRBV4-1 and TRBJ2-5, with TRBD2 matching over 7 bases. This CDR3 is 15 amino acids long. Germline V gene lookup returns CDR1 MGHRA and CDR2 YSYEKL. The V segment lost 0 bases and the J segment 5 bases; nucleotides outside the gene matches: 6. The CDR3 region has the DNA TGCGCCAGCAGCCAAGAACCGCGGGAGTGGGAGACCCAGTACTTC. Translated: CASSQEPREWETQYF.

This clone appeared a few times. The chain employs TRBV4-3 and TRBJ2-7; TRBD2 matches 7 bases. The junction had 11 bases not matched to a gene; V was cut back by 5 bases and J by 1 base. Looked up from germline, CDR1 is LGHNA and CDR2 is YSLEER. CDR3 length equals 16 residues. CDR3 DNA: TGCGCCAGCAGCTATTCGGCGAGCGGGGAATCCTACGAGCAGTACTTC. Protein product: CASSYSASGESYEQYF.

V and J are TRBV5-5 and TRBJ1-1, with a possible D match to TRBD1 (5 bases). Germline V gene lookup returns CDR1 SGHKS and CDR2 YYEKEE (reference sequence). This CDR3 region has 14 residues. Between the trimmed V and J ends, which lost 4 bases and 5 bases, there was a span of 15 bases. The CDR3 loop is CASSRQWGETEAFF. The CDR3 region has the DNA TGTGCCAGCAGCCGGCAGTGGGGGGAGACTGAAGCTTTCTTT.

In this sample, this clone turned up a few times. V and J are TRBV6-5 and TRBJ1-2, with 12 bases aligning to TRBD1. Trimming took 5 bases from V and 6 from J; bases not matched to a gene: 4. Germline lookup yields CDR1 MNHEY and CDR2 SVGAGI. The length of the CDR3 is 14 residues. The CDR3 protein is CASSRGTGGNGYTF. The CDR3 DNA sequence: TGTGCCAGCAGTAGGGGGACAGGGGGCAATGGCTACACCTTC.

This sequence joins TRBV23-1 and TRBJ1-2; D not certain. TRBV23-1 has ORF status, its function being uncertain. This CDR3 contains 13 residues. V lost 0 bases, J lost 6 bases, and 8 bases lay in between. The CDR3 nucleotides read TGCGCCAGCAGTCAATCGGGGAGGAATGGCTACACCTTC. It codes for CASSQSGRNGYTF.

The J gene is TRBJ2-5, the V gene TRBV29-1, with TRBD2 matching over 7 bases. V shed 3 bases and J 1 base; nucleotides not matched to a gene: 2. The CDR3 is 13 residues long. From germline, CDR1 is SQVTM and CDR2 ANQGSEA. CDR3 bases: TGCAGCGTTGATCCTAGCGGCCAAGAGACCCAGTACTTC. Encoded protein: CSVDPSGQETQYF.

The rearrangement joins TRBV5-4 to TRBJ2-7; 8 nucleotides line up with TRBD1. V was pared by 6 bases and J by 2 bases, with 4 bases of the junction left unmatched. In germline, CDR1 is SGHNT, CDR2 YYREEE (reference sequence). The CDR3 length is 13 residues. CDR3 DNA: TGTGCCAGCACCCCGGACAGGGCCTACGAGCAGTACTTC. Its translation: CASTPDRAYEQYF.

This clone was counted between two and nine times. The chain couples TRBV18 to TRBJ1-5; no clear D gene. This CDR3 region has 13 residues. From germline, CDR1 is KGHSH and CDR2 LQKENI. V lost 0 bases to trimming and J lost 8 bases, with 8 bases between them. The chain's CDR3 is CASSPPNLEPQHF. The DNA of the CDR3 is TGTGCCAGCTCACCACCAAATCTCGAGCCCCAGCATTTT.

The rearrangement links TRBV30 to TRBJ2-7, with a possible D match to TRBD2 (6 bases). The germline gives CDR1 GTSNPN, CDR2 SVGIG (reference sequence). This CDR3 has 14 amino acids. V lost 3 bases to trimming and J lost 1 base, with 13 bases between them. The chain's CDR3 is CAWRDRLASYEQYF. Here the CDR3 DNA reads TGTGCCTGGAGGGATAGGCTAGCGTCCTACGAGCAGTACTTC.

The chain employs TRBV12-5 and TRBJ2-5, with 8 bases matching TRBD1. Trimming took 6 bases from V and 4 from J; bases not matched to a gene: 4. CDR1 is LGHNT and CDR2 is FRNRAP in the germline V gene. This CDR3 spans 13 amino acids. The CDR3 region has the DNA TGTGCTAGTGGGAATACAGGGGGAGAGACCCAGTACTTC. It specifies CASGNTGGETQYF.

This chain joins TRBV11-2 and TRBJ2-3; 10 nucleotides line up with TRBD2. V lost 2 bases and J lost 4; bases outside the gene matches: 3. The CDR3 is 15 residues long. Germline CDR1 SGHAT, CDR2 FQNNGV. CDR3 DNA sequence: TGTGCCAGCAGCTTAAGTGGGACTAGCGCAGATACGCAGTATTTT. The encoded protein is CASSLSGTSADTQYF.

This clone was detected a few times. The chain links TRBV5-6 to TRBJ1-3; no clear D. The germline gives CDR1 SGHDT, CDR2 YYEEEE. The CDR3 length is 13 residues. Trimming stripped 4 bases from V and 9 bases from J, with 14 bases between. The CDR3: CASSPAGRSTIYF. The DNA of the CDR3 is TGTGCCAGCAGCCCGGCGGGGAGATCCACCATATATTTT.

The rearrangement uses TRBV6-6 and TRBJ2-7, with D unclear. Germline-derived CDR1 and CDR2 are MNHNY and SVGAGI (reference sequence). The CDR3 spans 12 residues. V lost 2 bases and J 3 bases, leaving 5 bases between the germline ends. The CDR3: CASSYTGYEQYF. CDR3 DNA: TGTGCCAGCAGTTACACGGGCTACGAGCAGTACTTC.

The chain links TRBV7-9 to TRBJ2-1; D remains unclear. V shed 2 bases and J shed 6 bases, with 14 bases lying between them. The CDR3 has 15 residues. Germline V lookup: CDR1 SEHNR, CDR2 FQNEAQ (reference sequence). The CDR3 loop is CASSLSIMPGNEQFF. Written as DNA, the CDR3 is TGTGCCAGCAGCTTAAGTATTATGCCGGGCAATGAGCAGTTCTTC.

The V gene is TRBV5-4, the J gene TRBJ1-2, with 12 bases fitting TRBD1. J lost 6 bases, V lost 4 bases, and 10 bases had no gene match. From germline, CDR1 is SGHNT and CDR2 YYREEE (reference sequence). This CDR3 comprises 16 residues. CDR3 in amino acids: CASSQATGTGGHGYTF. CDR3 nucleotides: TGTGCCAGCAGCCAGGCGACCGGGACAGGGGGCCATGGCTACACCTTC.

The rearrangement links TRBV10-3 to TRBJ2-2, with TRBD2 as a possible D gene (5 bases). Germline CDR1 is ENHRY and CDR2 is SYGVKD. The germline V and J ends were trimmed by 8 bases and 1 base, with 14 bases remaining between them. The CDR3 covers 15 residues. The DNA for the CDR3 is TGTGCCATCGCCACCTCGGCGGGGAACACCGGGGAGCTGTTTTTT. Its protein product is CAIATSAGNTGELFF.